At least ten counts were recorded for the clone carrying this T cell receptor beta chain. These data come from a study of neurological immune-mediated disorders. TCRdb re-analysed the 5' RACE reads in MiXCR, keeping a single row per CDR3 protein. The sample comprises 120,000 or so distinct CDR3 sequences, more than 2.5% of which are singletons, and 1.3% rests with the top ten. The ends were cut back, 1 base at V and 4 bases at J, with 17 bases in the middle. In germline, CDR1 is SGHDT, CDR2 YYEEEE. This CDR3 is built from 16 residues. Material for sequencing was PBMCs. The rearrangement links TRBV5-6 to TRBJ1-2; D is unresolved. This clonotype was sampled from a woman aged 25 to 39 with multiple sclerosis. CDR3 nucleotide sequence: TGTGCCAGCAGCTTGCGAAAGACGCCCCCTCCCTATGGCTACACCTTC. It yields the protein CASSLRKTPPPYGYTF. The full variable domain, rest sourced from reference TRBV5-6 and TRBJ1-2, is DAGVTQSPTHLIKTRGQQVTLRCSPKSGHDTVSWYQQALGQGPQFIFQYYEEEERQRGNFPDRFSGHQFPNYSSELNVNALLLGDSALYLCASSLRKTPPPYGYTFGSGTRLTVV.